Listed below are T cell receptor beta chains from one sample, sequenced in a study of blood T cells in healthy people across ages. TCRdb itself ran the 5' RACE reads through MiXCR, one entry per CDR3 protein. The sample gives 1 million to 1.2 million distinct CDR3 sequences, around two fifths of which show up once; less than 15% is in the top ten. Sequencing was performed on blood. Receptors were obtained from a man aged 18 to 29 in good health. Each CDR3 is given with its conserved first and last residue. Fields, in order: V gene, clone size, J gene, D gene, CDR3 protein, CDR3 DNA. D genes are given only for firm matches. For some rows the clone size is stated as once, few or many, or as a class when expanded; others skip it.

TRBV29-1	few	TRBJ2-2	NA	CSVRTGGGFTGELFF	TGCAGCGTCCGGACAGGAGGGGGGTTCACCGGGGAGCTGTTTTTT
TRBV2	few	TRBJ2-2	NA	CASRSEGLNTGELFF	TGTGCCAGCAGGTCGGAGGGACTGAACACCGGGGAGCTGTTTTTT
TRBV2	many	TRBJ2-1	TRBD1	CASSEGRTGGNEQFF	TGTGCCAGCAGTGAAGGGAGGACAGGGGGCAATGAGCAGTTCTTC
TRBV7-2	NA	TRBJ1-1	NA	CASSIDPAGNAEAFF	TGTGCCAGCAGCATTGACCCGGCGGGAAACGCTGAAGCTTTCTTT
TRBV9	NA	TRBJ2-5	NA	CASSGTQETQYF	TGTGCCAGCAGCGGGACCCAAGAGACCCAGTACTTC
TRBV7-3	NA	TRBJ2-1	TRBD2	CASSPWTSGGHNEQFF	TGTGCCAGCAGCCCCTGGACTAGCGGGGGCCACAATGAGCAGTTCTTC
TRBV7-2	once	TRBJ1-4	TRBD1	CASSRTGTATNEKLFF	TGTGCCAGCAGCCGCACCGGGACAGCAACTAATGAAAAACTGTTTTTT
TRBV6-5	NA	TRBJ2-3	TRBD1	CASRNRGQGTDTQYF	TGTGCCAGCAGAAACAGGGGGCAGGGTACAGATACGCAGTATTTT
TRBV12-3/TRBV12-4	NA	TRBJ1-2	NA	CASRRAPPNYGYTF	TGTGCCAGCAGAAGGGCTCCTCCAAACTATGGCTACACCTTC
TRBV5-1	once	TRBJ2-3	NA	CASSSRLDLADTQYF	TGCGCCAGCAGCTCCAGACTAGATTTGGCAGATACGCAGTATTTT
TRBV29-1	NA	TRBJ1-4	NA	CSVEVGANEKLFF	TGCAGCGTTGAGGTCGGGGCTAATGAAAAACTGTTTTTT
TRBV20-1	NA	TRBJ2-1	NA	CSARDRPVGEQFF	TGCAGTGCTAGAGATCGACCGGTTGGTGAGCAGTTCTTC
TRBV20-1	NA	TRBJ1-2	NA	CSARARGGGLQILNYGYTF	TGCAGTGCTAGAGCCAGGGGAGGAGGATTACAGATTCTTAACTATGGCTACACCTTC
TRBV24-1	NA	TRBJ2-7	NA	CATSYGSGSYNEQYF	TGTGCCACCAGTTACGGCAGCGGCTCCTACAATGAGCAGTACTTC
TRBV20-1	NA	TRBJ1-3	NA	CSARTPRSGNTIYF	TGCAGTGCTAGAACCCCCAGGTCTGGAAACACCATATATTTT
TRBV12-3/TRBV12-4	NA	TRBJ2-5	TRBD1	CATGTGETQYF	TGTGCCACCGGGACAGGGGAGACCCAGTACTTC
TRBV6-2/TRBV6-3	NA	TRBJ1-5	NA	CASTLSGRSNQPQHF	TGTGCCAGCACCCTCTCAGGAAGATCTAATCAGCCCCAGCATTTT
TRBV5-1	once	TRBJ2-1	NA	CASSLGGWGADEQFF	TGCGCCAGCAGCTTGGGGGGTTGGGGAGCTGATGAGCAGTTCTTC
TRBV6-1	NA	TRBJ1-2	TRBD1	CASSPRTGASRNYGYTF	TGTGCCAGCAGTCCTCGGACAGGGGCCTCTCGAAACTATGGCTACACCTTC
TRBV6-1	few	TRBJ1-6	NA	CASSDDSGVSYNSPLHF	TGTGCCAGCAGTGACGATTCAGGGGTCTCCTATAATTCACCCCTCCACTTT
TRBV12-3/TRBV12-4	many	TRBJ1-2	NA	CASSLRGGFYGYTF	TGTGCCAGCAGTTTACGGGGGGGGTTCTATGGCTACACCTTC
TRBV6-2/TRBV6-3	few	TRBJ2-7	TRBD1	CASRRTGLCEQYF	TGTGCCAGCAGGAGGACAGGGTTATGCGAGCAGTACTTC
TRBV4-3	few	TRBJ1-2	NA	CASSQALDSGSYGYTF	TGCGCCAGCAGCCAAGCCCTCGACAGCGGGTCGTATGGCTACACCTTC
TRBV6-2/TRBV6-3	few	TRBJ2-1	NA	CASSSEIEQFF	TGTGCCAGCAGTTCCGAGATAGAGCAGTTCTTC
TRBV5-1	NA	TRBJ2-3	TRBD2	CASSRVGLANTDTQYF	TGCGCCAGCAGCCGCGTCGGACTAGCCAATACAGATACGCAGTATTTT
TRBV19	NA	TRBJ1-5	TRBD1	CASSPGTGHNQPQHF	TGTGCCAGTAGCCCCGGGACAGGGCACAATCAGCCCCAGCATTTT
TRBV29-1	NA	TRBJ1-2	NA	CSATTGELYGYTF	TGCAGCGCGACCACAGGCGAACTCTATGGCTACACCTTC
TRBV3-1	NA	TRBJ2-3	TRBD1	CASSQRQGFSTDTQYF	TGTGCCAGCAGCCAGAGACAGGGATTTAGCACAGATACGCAGTATTTT